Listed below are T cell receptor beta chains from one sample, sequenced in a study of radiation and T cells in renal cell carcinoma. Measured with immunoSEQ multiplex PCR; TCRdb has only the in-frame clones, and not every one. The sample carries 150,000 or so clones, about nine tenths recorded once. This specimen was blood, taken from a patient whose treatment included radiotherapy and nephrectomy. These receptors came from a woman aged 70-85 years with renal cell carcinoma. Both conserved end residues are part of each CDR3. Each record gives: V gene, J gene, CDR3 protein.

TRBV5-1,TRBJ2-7,CASSFRQGDEQYF
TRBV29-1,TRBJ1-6,CSGDSQGSVLHF
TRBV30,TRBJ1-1,CAWSVWGRTEAFF
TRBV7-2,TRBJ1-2,CASSSKGLRVRGYTF
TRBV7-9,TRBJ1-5,CASSHWDRDNQPQHF
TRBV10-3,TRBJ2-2,CAISGGAGELFF
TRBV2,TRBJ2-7,CASAPFRDRGLYEQYF
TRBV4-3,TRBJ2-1,CASSQDPTGSNEQFF
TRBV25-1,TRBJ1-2,CASSTQQGHRGYTF
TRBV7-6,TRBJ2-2,CASSAGLAVDTGELFF
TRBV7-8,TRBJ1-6,CASSARQGGNSPLHF